This TCR beta chain was sequenced for a study of blood T cells in healthy people across ages (dated by TCRdb to 2014 to 2015). About the investigation overall: In model experiments, template switching captured roughly one uniquely barcoded TCR beta cDNA molecule for every two T cells. To track age-related changes in TCR beta repertoire diversity, the study relied on deep sequencing normalized with unique cDNA molecular identifiers. The donors were split into four age groups: young (average 16 years), middle-aged (39), aged (approximately 60) and long-lived (roughly 77). To avoid experimental bias, donors of different ages were spread randomly across the sequencing lanes. For two donors (one aged 18 to 30 and one aged 80 or older), the study analyzed two additional independent replicas of 1 million unique cDNA reads from the same blood draw.

The CDR3 starts with the cysteine, ends with the phenylalanine, and has 14 residues. CDR3 DNA is the only sequence kept; it has 42 bases, read in frame from the first base. CDR1 and CDR2 were assigned from the germline V gene (reference sequence) as LGHDT and YNNKEL. Ends trimmed: V by 1 base, J by 11 bases; bases unmatched to a gene: 8. Overall study outcomes, separate from this receptor: Because profiling used bulk unsorted PBMCs, naive and antigen-experienced compartments could not be compared conclusively. Compared with the aged group, more naive CD4+ T cells, fewer expanded clones and increased TCR diversity were shown by the long-lived group, suggesting age selection. Estimates of total diversity based on one million sequenced T cells were considered lower bounds and underestimates. Observed TCR beta diversity per million T cells fell roughly linearly with age, and a significant reduction was already apparent by age roughly 40. Donor CMV infection status was unknown, potentially confounding age-related changes in expanded clonotypes. Observed TCR beta diversity correlated strongly with the percentage of naive T cells measured by flow cytometry.

To prepare the library, 5' RACE was applied. Sequenced using an Illumina HiSeq 2500. The second PCR ran for about 6 to 12 cycles and used a J-beta primer mix along with a sample-barcoded 5' primer. Each TCR beta cDNA molecule received a unique molecular identifier from a template-switch 5' adaptor carrying 12 random nucleotides. Each sample yielded at least 2.5 million CDR3-containing paired-end reads. All of the RNA was converted into first-strand cDNA using the Mint cDNA synthesis kit, with a TRBC-specific oligonucleotide serving as the primer. Following uracil-DNA glycosylase treatment, a first 18-cycle PCR with universal primers M1SS and BC2_uni_R was performed on all cDNA. The source study handled its data this way. For normalization, 1 million high-quality reads were randomly selected from each sample, with every read carrying a distinct molecular identifier. Reads with shared molecular identifiers were discarded instead of being binned into consensus sequences. MiTCR, run with a Q25 quality threshold and the strictest error-elimination algorithm, handled CDR3 identification, clonotype clustering and error correction. A nonparametric unseen species model using Euler transformation provided a lower-bound estimate of total TCR beta diversity. Using fastp at Q25 and MiXCR, TCRdb reprocessed the public reads and kept productive beta chains. Merged by CDR3 protein, the rows form single entries marked with the most common genes and DNA. These V and J calls derive from TCRdb rather than the authors' analysis. The sample data list about 640,000 distinct CDR3 sequences, and about 28% of these were observed just once. Jointly, the top ten make up around a sixth of the sample.

The approximately 41 donors, aged roughly 6 to 90 years, were systemically healthy Caucasian individuals from Russia. Each donor gave around 9 milliliters of peripheral blood, collected into EDTA-treated Vacutainer tubes. Ficoll-Paque density-gradient centrifugation was used to isolate PBMCs, with at least 6 million per sample. Trizol reagent was used to extract total RNA from PBMCs, with at least 6 micrograms per sample. Naive CD45RAhigh/CD27high T cell percentages were measured by flow cytometry on a PBMC aliquot from every donor. This clonotype was observed a handful of times. Its antigen specificity is not known. A much larger clone is a single base away; this may be a read error.

The sequence was collected from a woman of 80 years or more in good health. This receptor chain uses TRBV3-1 and TRBJ2-5; 9 bases in the middle match TRBD2. The sample comprised blood. The CDR3 region reads CASSQGRGGNEQYF. The DNA sequence reads TGTGCCAGCAGCCAAGGGCGGGGGGGCAATGAGCAGTACTTC.